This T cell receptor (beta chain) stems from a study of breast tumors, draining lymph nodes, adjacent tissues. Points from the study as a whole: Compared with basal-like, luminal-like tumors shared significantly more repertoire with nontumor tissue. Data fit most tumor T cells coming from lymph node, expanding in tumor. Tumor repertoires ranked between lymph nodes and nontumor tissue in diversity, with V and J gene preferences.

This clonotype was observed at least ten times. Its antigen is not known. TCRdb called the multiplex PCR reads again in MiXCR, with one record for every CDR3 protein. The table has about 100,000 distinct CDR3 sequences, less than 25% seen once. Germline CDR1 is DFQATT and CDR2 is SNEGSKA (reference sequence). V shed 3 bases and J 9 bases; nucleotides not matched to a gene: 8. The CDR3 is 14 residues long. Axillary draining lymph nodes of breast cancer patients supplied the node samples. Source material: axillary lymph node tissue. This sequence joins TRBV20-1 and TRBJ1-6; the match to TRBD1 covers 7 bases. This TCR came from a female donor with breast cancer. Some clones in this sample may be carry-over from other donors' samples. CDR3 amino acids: CSARGQLPGSPLHF. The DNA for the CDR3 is TGCAGTGCTAGGGGACAGCTCCCGGGTTCACCCCTCCACTTT.